Below, one T cell receptor (beta chain) is given with its context. Its antigen is as yet unknown. This sample stems from a study of cytomegalovirus exposure and HLA in healthy donors. Study results and caveats: The majority of CMV-associated TCR beta chains were reported as apparently HLA-restricted in a later analysis. In an earlier analysis, productive rearrangement rates for most beta V segments clustered near 87% or 30%. Some V segments, including TRBV6-2 and TRBV6-3, were excluded as indistinguishable. Analysis performed later showed TCR beta chains linked to HLA being more clonally expanded than equally common others.

Primers for the PCR totalled 60 Vbeta and 13 Jbeta. Generated by immunoSEQ multiplex PCR, the TCRdb table keeps only in-frame clones and is missing some. Seen here are fewer than 200,000 clones, just under 80% observed once, and the top ten hold about 1.3%. Trimming removed 0 bases from V and 2 bases from J, with 11 bases in between. Germline-derived CDR1 and CDR2 are GTSNPN and SVGIG (reference sequence). This CDR3 has 14 amino acids. The chain has TRBV30 and TRBJ2-7; tentative D call: TRBD2 (6 bases). The clonotype was recovered from a man aged 25 to 40 in good health and CMV-seronegative. Sequencing was carried out using PBMCs. The CDR3 nucleotides read TGTGCCTGGAGTGTACTCGGCGGGACCTACGAGCAGTACTTC. Protein sequence: CAWSVLGGTYEQYF.